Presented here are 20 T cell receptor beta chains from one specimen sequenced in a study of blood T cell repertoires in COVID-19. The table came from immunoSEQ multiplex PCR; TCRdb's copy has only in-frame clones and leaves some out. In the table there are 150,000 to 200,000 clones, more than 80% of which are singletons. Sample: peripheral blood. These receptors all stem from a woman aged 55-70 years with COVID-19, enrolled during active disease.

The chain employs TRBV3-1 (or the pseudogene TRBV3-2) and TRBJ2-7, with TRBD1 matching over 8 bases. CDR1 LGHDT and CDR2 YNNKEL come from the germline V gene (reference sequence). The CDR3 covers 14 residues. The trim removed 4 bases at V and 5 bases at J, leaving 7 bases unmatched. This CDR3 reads CASSLGQVSHEQYF. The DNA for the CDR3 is TGTGCCAGCAGCCTGGGACAGGTTTCCCACGAGCAGTACTTC.

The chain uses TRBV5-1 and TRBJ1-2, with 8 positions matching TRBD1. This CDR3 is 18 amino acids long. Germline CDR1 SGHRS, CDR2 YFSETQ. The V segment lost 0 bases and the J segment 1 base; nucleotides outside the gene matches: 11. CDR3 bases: TGCGCCAGCAGCTTGGAGGTCGGCCAGGGGGCCTTTAACTATGGCTACACCTTC. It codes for CASSLEVGQGAFNYGYTF.

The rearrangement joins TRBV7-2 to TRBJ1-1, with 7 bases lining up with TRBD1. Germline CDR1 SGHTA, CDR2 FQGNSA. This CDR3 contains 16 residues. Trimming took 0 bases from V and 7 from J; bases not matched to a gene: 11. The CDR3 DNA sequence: TGTGCCAGCAGCTTAGCGATCAGTTCGGGACAGCATGAAGCTTTCTTT. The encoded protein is CASSLAISSGQHEAFF.

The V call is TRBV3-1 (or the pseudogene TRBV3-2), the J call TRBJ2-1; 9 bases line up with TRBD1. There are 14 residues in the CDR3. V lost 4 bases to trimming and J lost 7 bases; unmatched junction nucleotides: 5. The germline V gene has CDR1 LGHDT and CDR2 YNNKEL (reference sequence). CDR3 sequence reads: CASSPGQGGNEQFF. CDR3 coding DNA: TGTGCCAGCAGCCCGGGACAGGGCGGGAATGAGCAGTTCTTC.

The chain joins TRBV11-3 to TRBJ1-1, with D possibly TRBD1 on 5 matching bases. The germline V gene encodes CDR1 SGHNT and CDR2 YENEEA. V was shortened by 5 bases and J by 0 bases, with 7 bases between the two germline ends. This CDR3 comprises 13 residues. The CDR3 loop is CASSPTVNTEAFF. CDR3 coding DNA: TGTGCCAGCAGCCCGACAGTGAACACTGAAGCTTTCTTT.

CDR3 residues: CASSLGGQWGYTF. In DNA, the CDR3 is TGTGCCAGCAGTTTGGGGGGGCAGTGGGGCTACACCTTC. The gene calls are TRBV12-3 or TRBV12-4 and TRBJ1-2; TRBD1 might be the D (6 bases). Trimming removed 3 bases from V and 8 bases from J, with 13 bases in between. The CDR3 runs to 13 residues.

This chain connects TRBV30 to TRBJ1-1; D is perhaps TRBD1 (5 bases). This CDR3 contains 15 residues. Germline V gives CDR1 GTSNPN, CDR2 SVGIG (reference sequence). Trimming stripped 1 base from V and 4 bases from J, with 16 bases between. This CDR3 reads CAWSESWQGATEAFF. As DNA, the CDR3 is TGTGCCTGGAGTGAATCCTGGCAGGGTGCCACTGAAGCTTTCTTT.

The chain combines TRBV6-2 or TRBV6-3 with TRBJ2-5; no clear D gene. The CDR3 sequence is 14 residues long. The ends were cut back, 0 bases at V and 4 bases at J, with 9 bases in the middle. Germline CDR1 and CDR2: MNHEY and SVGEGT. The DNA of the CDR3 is TGTGCCAGCAGTTACTCGACAACCCCAGAGACCCAGTACTTC. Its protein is CASSYSTTPETQYF.

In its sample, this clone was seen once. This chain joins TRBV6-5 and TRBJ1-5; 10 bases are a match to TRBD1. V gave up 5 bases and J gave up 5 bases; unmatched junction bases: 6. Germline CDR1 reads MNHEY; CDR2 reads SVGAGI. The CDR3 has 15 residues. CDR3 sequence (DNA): TGTGCCAGCAGTCGGGACAGGGGTCGCCATCAGCCCCAGCATTTT. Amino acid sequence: CASSRDRGRHQPQHF.

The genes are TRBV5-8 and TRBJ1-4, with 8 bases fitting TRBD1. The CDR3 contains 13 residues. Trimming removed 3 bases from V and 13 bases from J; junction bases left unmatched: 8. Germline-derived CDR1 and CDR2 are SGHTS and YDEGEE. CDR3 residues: CASSSRQGLGLFF. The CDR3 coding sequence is TGTGCCAGCAGCTCACGACAGGGGTTAGGACTGTTTTTT.

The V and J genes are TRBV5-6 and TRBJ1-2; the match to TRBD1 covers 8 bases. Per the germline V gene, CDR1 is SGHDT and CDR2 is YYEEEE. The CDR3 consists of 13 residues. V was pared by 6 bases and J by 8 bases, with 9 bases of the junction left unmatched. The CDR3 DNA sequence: TGTGCCAGCACCCAGGACAGGGCACACGGCTACACCTTC. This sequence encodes CASTQDRAHGYTF.

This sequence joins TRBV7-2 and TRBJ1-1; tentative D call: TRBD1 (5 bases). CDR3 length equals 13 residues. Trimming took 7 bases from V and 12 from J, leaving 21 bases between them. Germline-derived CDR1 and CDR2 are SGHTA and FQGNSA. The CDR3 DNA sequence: TGTGCCAGCATTCTAGGACCCGGACAAACGACTTTCTTT. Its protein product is CASILGPGQTTFF.

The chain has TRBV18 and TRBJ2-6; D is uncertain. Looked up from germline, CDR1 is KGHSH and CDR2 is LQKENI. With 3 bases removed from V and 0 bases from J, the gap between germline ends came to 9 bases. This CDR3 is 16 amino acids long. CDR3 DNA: TGTGCCAGCTCACCGAAAGCAGGCTCTGGGGCCAACGTCCTGACTTTC. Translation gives CASSPKAGSGANVLTF.

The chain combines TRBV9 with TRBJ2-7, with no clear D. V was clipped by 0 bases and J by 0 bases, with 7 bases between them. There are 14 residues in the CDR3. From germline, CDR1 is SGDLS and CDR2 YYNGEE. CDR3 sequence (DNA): TGTGCCAGCAGCGTAGAGTGGAGCTCCTACGAGCAGTACTTC. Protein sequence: CASSVEWSSYEQYF. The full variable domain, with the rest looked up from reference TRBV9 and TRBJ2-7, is DSGVTQTPKHLITATGQRVTLRCSPRSGDLSVYWYQQSLDQGLQFLIQYYNGEERAKGNILERFSAQQFPDLHSELNLSSLELGDSALYFCASSVEWSSYEQYFGPGTRLTVT.

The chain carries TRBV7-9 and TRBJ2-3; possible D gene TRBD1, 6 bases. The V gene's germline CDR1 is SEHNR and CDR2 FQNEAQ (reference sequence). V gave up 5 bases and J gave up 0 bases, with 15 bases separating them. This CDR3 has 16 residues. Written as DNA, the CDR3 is TGTGCCAGCAGCCCCAGGGGCCGACCTAGCACAGATACGCAGTATTTT. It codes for CASSPRGRPSTDTQYF.

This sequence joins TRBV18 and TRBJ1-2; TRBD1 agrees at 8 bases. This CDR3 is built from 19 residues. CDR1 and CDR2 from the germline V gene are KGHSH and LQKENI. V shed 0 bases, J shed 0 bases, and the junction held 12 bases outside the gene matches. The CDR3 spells CASSPPPLRTGRANYGYTF. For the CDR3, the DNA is TGTGCCAGCTCACCACCACCTCTTAGGACAGGGCGAGCTAACTATGGCTACACCTTC.

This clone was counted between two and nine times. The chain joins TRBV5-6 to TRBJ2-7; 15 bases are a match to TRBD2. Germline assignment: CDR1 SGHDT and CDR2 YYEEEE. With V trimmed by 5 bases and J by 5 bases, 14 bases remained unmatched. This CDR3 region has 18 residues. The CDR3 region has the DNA TGTGCCAGCAGTTCCGGGACTAGCGGGGGGACGGTACGGGACGAGCAGTACTTC. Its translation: CASSSGTSGGTVRDEQYF.

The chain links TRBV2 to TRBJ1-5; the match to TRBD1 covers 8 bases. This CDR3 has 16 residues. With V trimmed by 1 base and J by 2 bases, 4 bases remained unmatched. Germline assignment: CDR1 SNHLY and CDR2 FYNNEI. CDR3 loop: CASSEVLTGGNQPQHF. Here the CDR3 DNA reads TGTGCCAGCAGTGAAGTTTTGACAGGGGGCAATCAGCCCCAGCATTTT.

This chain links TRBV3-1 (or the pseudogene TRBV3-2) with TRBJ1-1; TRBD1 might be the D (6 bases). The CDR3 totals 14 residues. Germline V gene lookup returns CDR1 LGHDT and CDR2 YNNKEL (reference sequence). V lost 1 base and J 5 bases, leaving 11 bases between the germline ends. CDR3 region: CASSQVRGGTEAFF. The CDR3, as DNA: TGTGCCAGCAGCCAAGTTAGGGGGGGAACTGAAGCTTTCTTT.

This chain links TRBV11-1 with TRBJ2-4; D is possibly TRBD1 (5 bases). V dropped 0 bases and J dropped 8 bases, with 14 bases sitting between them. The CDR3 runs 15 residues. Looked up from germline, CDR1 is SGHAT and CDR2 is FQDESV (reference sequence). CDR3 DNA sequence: TGTGCCAGCAGCTTAGCGGGGCTTTCCTTGGACATTCAGTACTTC. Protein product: CASSLAGLSLDIQYF.